This passage covers 29 T cell receptor beta chains from one sample sequenced in a study of cytomegalovirus exposure and HLA in healthy donors. Using immunoSEQ multiplex PCR, the repertoire was profiled, and TCRdb retains in-frame clones only, with some absent. The sample includes 150,000 or so clones, about 91% seen only once; the top ten take approximately 10%. Sequenced material: PBMCs. These receptors originate from a woman aged 18-29 years in good health and CMV-seropositive.

J is TRBJ1-2 and V is TRBV6-5; D is possibly TRBD1 (5 bases). Between the trimmed V and J ends, which lost 3 bases and 4 bases, there was a span of 9 bases. The CDR3 consists of 13 residues. Germline V gene lookup returns CDR1 MNHEY and CDR2 SVGAGI. The CDR3 protein is CASSYQGTYGYTF. CDR3 sequence (DNA): TGTGCCAGCAGTTATCAGGGTACCTATGGCTACACCTTC.

This chain connects TRBV2 to TRBJ2-3, with TRBD2 matching 12 bases. V shed 11 bases and J 4 bases; nucleotides not matched to a gene: 10. The CDR3 runs 15 residues. Germline CDR1 is SNHLY and CDR2 is FYNNEI. CDR3 loop: CAGKPSSGGADTQYF. DNA of the CDR3: TGTGCCGGTAAACCTTCTAGCGGGGGGGCAGATACGCAGTATTTT.

This clone was seen only a few times. The V call is TRBV19, the J call TRBJ1-5; D gene ambiguous. Germline V gene data show CDR1 as LNHDA and CDR2 as SQIVND (reference sequence). The CDR3 sequence is 15 residues long. Trimming removed 7 bases from V and 5 bases from J, with 18 bases in between. DNA of the CDR3: TGTGCCAGTACCCTAGATCGGTGGAGGGATCAGCCCCAGCATTTT. Translated, it gives CASTLDRWRDQPQHF.

The count of this clone is one. The V gene is TRBV9, the J gene TRBJ2-3; the match to TRBD2 covers 9 bases. The junction had 5 bases not matched to a gene; V was cut back by 0 bases and J by 0 bases. The germline gives CDR1 SGDLS, CDR2 YYNGEE. This CDR3 has 17 amino acids. CDR3 sequence reads: CASSVDDSGGSTDTQYF. The CDR3, as DNA: TGTGCCAGCAGCGTAGATGATAGCGGGGGCAGCACAGATACGCAGTATTTT. Filled out from reference TRBV9 and TRBJ2-3, the complete variable domain reads DSGVTQTPKHLITATGQRVTLRCSPRSGDLSVYWYQQSLDQGLQFLIQYYNGEERAKGNILERFSAQQFPDLHSELNLSSLELGDSALYFCASSVDDSGGSTDTQYFGPGTRLTVL.

Only one count was recorded for this clone. This sequence joins TRBV7-9 and TRBJ1-2; 10 bases line up with TRBD1. The CDR3 spans 13 residues. CDR1 is SEHNR, CDR2 FQNEAQ, per germline (reference sequence). The trim removed 6 bases at V and 8 bases at J, leaving 6 bases unmatched. The CDR3 spells CASSLRDRGGYTF. In DNA form, the CDR3 reads TGTGCCAGCAGTCTCCGGGACAGGGGAGGCTACACCTTC.

This rearrangement joins TRBV6-6 to TRBJ2-3; a weak D match, TRBD1 (6 bases). The CDR3 loop spans 14 amino acids. CDR1 MNHNY and CDR2 SVGAGI come from the germline V gene (reference sequence). Trimming cost V 4 bases and J 2 bases, with 10 bases left between them. CDR3 in amino acids: CASSSRTDTDTQYF. The CDR3, as DNA: TGTGCCAGCAGTTCTCGGACAGACACAGATACGCAGTATTTT.

J is TRBJ1-5 and V is TRBV11-2, with D uncertain. V was pared by 5 bases and J by 0 bases, with 11 bases between. Germline lookup yields CDR1 SGHAT and CDR2 FQNNGV. The CDR3 has 15 residues. The CDR3 reads CASSPAGYSNQPQHF. For the CDR3, the DNA is TGTGCCAGCAGCCCAGCAGGATATAGCAATCAGCCCCAGCATTTT.

The chain links TRBV5-6 to TRBJ1-5, with a possible D match to TRBD1 (6 bases). The CDR3 spans 18 residues. V lost 0 bases and J lost 2, with 18 bases in between. Germline V gene lookup returns CDR1 SGHDT and CDR2 YYEEEE. The CDR3: CASSLGIRGGLGNQPQHF. The CDR3 DNA is TGTGCCAGCAGCTTGGGGATAAGAGGGGGTCTCGGCAATCAGCCCCAGCATTTT.

This clone has more than one count but fewer than ten. The V call is TRBV7-9, the J call TRBJ2-2; a weak D match, TRBD1 (5 bases). Germline V gene data show CDR1 as SEHNR and CDR2 as FQNEAQ (reference sequence). The germline V and J ends were trimmed by 5 bases and 1 base, with 14 bases remaining between them. The CDR3 extends over 16 amino acids. CDR3 region: CASSPNRGRNTGELFF. The CDR3 DNA follows: TGTGCCAGCAGCCCCAATAGGGGCCGGAACACCGGGGAGCTGTTTTTT.

This rearrangement joins TRBV28 to TRBJ2-1; 11 positions agree with TRBD2. V shed 5 bases and J 9 bases; nucleotides not matched to a gene: 3. Germline CDR1 reads MDHEN; CDR2 reads SYDVKM. The CDR3 loop spans 13 amino acids. The CDR3 DNA sequence: TGTGCCAGCAGTCCCGGGACTAGCGGTGAGCAGTTCTTC. It is translated as CASSPGTSGEQFF. The variable domain in full, completed from reference TRBV28 and TRBJ2-1, reads DVKVTQSSRYLVKRTGEKVFLECVQDMDHENMFWYRQDPGLGLRLIYFSYDVKMKEKGDIPEGYSVSREKKERFSLILESASTNQTSMYLCASSPGTSGEQFFGPGTRLTVL.

The V call is TRBV6-4, the J call TRBJ1-6; the match to TRBD1 covers 8 bases. V was clipped by 5 bases and J by 10 bases; unmatched bases: 7. CDR1 and CDR2 from the germline V gene are MRHNA and SNTAGT. This CDR3 region has 14 residues. CDR3 DNA sequence: TGTGCCAGCAGTATGACAGGGGAAAAATCACCCCTCCACTTT. This codes for CASSMTGEKSPLHF.

The chain employs TRBV14 and TRBJ2-7, with TRBD1 as a possible D gene (6 bases). CDR3 length: 15 residues. CDR1 is SGHDN and CDR2 is FVKESK in the germline V gene. The V gene lost 0 bases and the J gene lost 2 bases, with 11 bases spanning the gap. The CDR3 loop is CASSQEDRPTYEQYF. The CDR3 bases are TGTGCCAGCAGCCAAGAGGACAGACCGACCTACGAGCAGTACTTC.

The chain combines TRBV28 with TRBJ2-7; the D gene is possibly TRBD1 (5 bases). Per the germline V gene, CDR1 is MDHEN and CDR2 is SYDVKM. Trimming took off 6 bases at V and 7 bases at J, with 10 bases between the two ends. CDR3 length: 11 amino acids. CDR3 sequence reads: CASSSGLEQYF. CDR3 DNA: TGTGCCAGCAGCTCAGGGTTGGAGCAGTACTTC.

V is TRBV10-3 and J is TRBJ1-1; D gene ambiguous. V was cut by 6 bases and J by 1 base, with 12 bases left in between. Germline-derived CDR1 and CDR2 are ENHRY and SYGVKD. CDR3 length: 14 residues. CDR3 protein: CAISGQEANTEAFF. DNA of the CDR3: TGTGCCATCAGCGGCCAGGAAGCGAACACTGAAGCTTTCTTT.

V gene TRBV6-5 combines with J gene TRBJ1-2, with 9 bases matching TRBD1. The CDR3 loop spans 14 amino acids. In germline, CDR1 is MNHEY, CDR2 SVGAGI. Germline trimming cut 6 bases from V and 6 bases from J; bases unmatched to any gene: 8. The DNA of the CDR3 is TGTGCCAGCAGCCCCGGGCGGACAGGGGATGGCTACACCTTC. It codes for CASSPGRTGDGYTF.

This chain joins TRBV5-1 and TRBJ1-1; D perhaps matches TRBD1 (5 bases). Germline CDR1 reads SGHRS; CDR2 reads YFSETQ. The CDR3 sequence is 21 residues long. V was trimmed by 1 base and J by 3 bases, leaving 31 bases between them. The CDR3 DNA sequence: TGCGCCAGCAGCTTGAAGTGGAAGGGGTCGACAGTCTGGTGGATGGACACTGAAGCTTTCTTT. It translates to CASSLKWKGSTVWWMDTEAFF. Looking up the rest from reference TRBV5-1 and TRBJ1-1 gives the full variable domain: KAGVTQTPRYLIKTRGQQVTLSCSPISGHRSVSWYQQTPGQGLQFLFEYFSETQRNKGNFPGRFSGRQFSNSRSEMNVSTLELGDSALYLCASSLKWKGSTVWWMDTEAFFGQGTRLTVV.

The CDR3 DNA reads as TGTGCCACCAGCAGATCAACAGGGGATTACTATGGCTACACCTTC. Its protein product is CATSRSTGDYYGYTF. The genes are TRBV15 and TRBJ1-2; 7 bases line up with TRBD1. The CDR3 contains 15 residues. V lost 2 bases to trimming and J lost 3 bases; unmatched junction nucleotides: 6. Per the germline V gene, CDR1 is LNHNV and CDR2 is YYDKDF (reference sequence).

This chain connects TRBV5-1 to TRBJ1-1, with TRBD1 matching over 9 bases. This CDR3 is built from 15 residues. Germline V lookup: CDR1 SGHRS, CDR2 YFSETQ. V lost 4 bases, J lost 0 bases, and 4 bases stayed unmatched. The CDR3 here is CASSAGQGLNTEAFF. The CDR3 DNA follows: TGCGCCAGCAGCGCTGGACAGGGGCTGAACACTGAAGCTTTCTTT.

The chain employs TRBV30 and TRBJ2-3; D is possibly TRBD2 (5 bases). This CDR3 is 14 amino acids long. V lost 0 bases to trimming and J lost 1 base, with 8 bases between them. The germline V gene encodes CDR1 GTSNPN and CDR2 SVGIG (reference sequence). The CDR3 protein is CAWSVGAGTDTQYF. The CDR3 DNA follows: TGTGCCTGGAGTGTGGGAGCGGGCACAGATACGCAGTATTTT. Variable domain in full (rest from reference TRBV30 and TRBJ2-3): SQTIHQWPATLVQPVGSPLSLECTVEGTSNPNLYWYRQAAGRGLQLLFYSVGIGQISSEVPQNLSASRPQDRQFILSSKKLLLSDSGFYLCAWSVGAGTDTQYFGPGTRLTVL.

The sample holds a few counts of this clone. V usage is TRBV5-4 and J usage is TRBJ1-2, with 8 nucleotides matching TRBD1. Per germline, CDR1 SGHNT and CDR2 YYREEE (reference sequence). Unmatched junction bases numbered 6, after V lost 4 bases and J lost 4 bases. The CDR3 sequence is 14 residues long. CDR3 coding DNA: TGTGCCAGCAGCGCAAGACAGGGGAGCTATGGCTACACCTTC. Its translation is CASSARQGSYGYTF.

V gene TRBV20-1 combines with J gene TRBJ2-3; a weak D match, TRBD2 (5 bases). CDR3 length: 11 amino acids. V lost 5 bases to trimming and J lost 4 bases, with 7 bases between them. CDR1 is DFQATT, CDR2 SNEGSKA, per germline (reference sequence). The CDR3 region has the DNA TGCAGTGCTTTTAGCGCAGATACGCAGTATTTT. Its protein is CSAFSADTQYF.

The chain employs TRBV6-4 and TRBJ2-1; 7 bases fit TRBD2. This CDR3 is 13 amino acids long. Germline CDR1 is MRHNA and CDR2 is SNTAGT. With 6 bases clipped from V and 4 bases from J, the junction kept 3 bases outside the gene matches. The DNA of the CDR3 is TGTGCCAGCAGCAGCGGGGAATACAATGAGCAGTTCTTC. Encoded protein: CASSSGEYNEQFF.

This clone was seen only a few times. The chain is built from TRBV5-1 and TRBJ2-2; 7 bases match TRBD1. Germline V gene data show CDR1 as SGHRS and CDR2 as YFSETQ. This CDR3 has 13 amino acids. The junction had 3 bases not matched to a gene; V was cut back by 3 bases and J by 7 bases. DNA for the CDR3: TGCGCCAGCAGCTCTACAGGGGTCGGGGAGCTGTTTTTT. Translation gives CASSSTGVGELFF.

The V and J genes are TRBV4-1 and TRBJ1-5; maybe TRBD1 (5 bases). Trimming removed 1 base from V and 6 bases from J, with 13 bases in between. Germline V lookup: CDR1 MGHRA, CDR2 YSYEKL. The CDR3 covers 15 residues. In DNA form, the CDR3 reads TGCGCCAGCAGCCAAGTAGGGCAGGGTGGTCAGCCCCAGCATTTT. Translation: CASSQVGQGGQPQHF.

The chain combines TRBV7-9 with TRBJ2-3; the match to TRBD1 covers 9 bases. The CDR3 spans 15 residues. Germline V CDR1 and CDR2: SEHNR, FQNEAQ (reference sequence). Unmatched junction bases numbered 5, after V lost 0 bases and J lost 7 bases. The DNA of the CDR3 is TGTGCCAGCAGCTTAGCGGGGGGGACAGGGCATACGCAGTATTTT. Its protein is CASSLAGGTGHTQYF. The entire variable domain, with the rest obtained from reference TRBV7-9 and TRBJ2-3, is as follows: DTGVSQNPRHKITKRGQNVTFRCDPISEHNRLYWYRQTLGQGPEFLTYFQNEAQLEKSRLLSDRFSAERPKGSFSTLEIQRTEQGDSAMYLCASSLAGGTGHTQYFGPGTRLTVL.

DNA of the CDR3: TGTGCCAGCAGTACCACAGGGGGCCCTCTCTATGGCTACACCTTC. This sequence encodes CASSTTGGPLYGYTF. The chain couples TRBV28 to TRBJ1-2, with 9 bases aligning to TRBD1. The V gene's germline CDR1 is MDHEN and CDR2 SYDVKM. The CDR3 has 15 amino acids. The V and J ends lost 5 bases and 4 bases, in that order; junction bases with no gene match: 8.

This clone was counted only a few times. The chain employs TRBV7-2 and TRBJ2-1; 8 bases line up with TRBD2. There are 15 residues in the CDR3. Germline assignment: CDR1 SGHTA and CDR2 FQGNSA. V lost 3 bases and J lost 2; bases outside the gene matches: 3. The CDR3 protein is CASSFTSGPYNEQFF. The CDR3 DNA sequence: TGTGCCAGCAGCTTTACTAGCGGCCCCTACAATGAGCAGTTCTTC.

This sequence joins TRBV19 and TRBJ1-2, with 7 nucleotides matching TRBD1. V trimming: 5 bases; J trimming: 8 bases; junction bases outside the gene matches: 14. This CDR3 spans 15 amino acids. The germline CDR1 and CDR2 sequences are LNHDA and SQIVND (reference sequence). In DNA, the CDR3 is TGTGCCAGTAGTGGTGAGGACAGGTACCACGGGGGCTACACCTTC. The encoded protein is CASSGEDRYHGGYTF.

The chain couples TRBV30 to TRBJ1-2; D gene unclear. The CDR3 runs to 14 residues. Trimming took 1 base from V and 8 from J, leaving 17 bases between them. Looked up from germline, CDR1 is GTSNPN and CDR2 is SVGIG (reference sequence). CDR3 bases: TGTGCCTGGAGTGGCGGACCCCACGGACTCGGCTACACCTTC. Translating it yields CAWSGGPHGLGYTF.